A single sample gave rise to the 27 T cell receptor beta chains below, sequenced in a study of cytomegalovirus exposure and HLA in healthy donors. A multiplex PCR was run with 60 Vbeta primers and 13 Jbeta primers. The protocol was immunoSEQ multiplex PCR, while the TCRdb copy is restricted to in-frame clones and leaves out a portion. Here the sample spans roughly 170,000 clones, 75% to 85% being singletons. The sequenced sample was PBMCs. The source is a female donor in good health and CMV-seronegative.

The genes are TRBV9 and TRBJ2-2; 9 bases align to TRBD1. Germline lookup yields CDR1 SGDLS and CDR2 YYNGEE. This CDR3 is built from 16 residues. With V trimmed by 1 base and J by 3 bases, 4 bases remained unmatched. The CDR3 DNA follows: TGTGCCAGCAGCGTATCCGGGACAGGGTACACCGGGGAGCTGTTTTTT. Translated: CASSVSGTGYTGELFF.

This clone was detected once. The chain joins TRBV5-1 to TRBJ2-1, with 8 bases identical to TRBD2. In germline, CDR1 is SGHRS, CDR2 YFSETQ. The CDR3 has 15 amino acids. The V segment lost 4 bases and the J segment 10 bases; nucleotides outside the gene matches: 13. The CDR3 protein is CASSALAGSSIEQFF. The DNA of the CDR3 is TGCGCCAGCAGCGCTTTAGCGGGAAGTTCTATAGAGCAGTTCTTC.

CDR3 nucleotides: TGTGCCAGCAGCACCTCAGGGGCAGTGAGTGAAAAACTGTTTTTT. Protein sequence: CASSTSGAVSEKLFF. The chain recombines TRBV5-8 with TRBJ1-4, with a possible D match to TRBD1 (6 bases). Trimming removed 4 bases from V and 7 bases from J, with 17 bases in between. Germline CDR1 is SGHTS and CDR2 is YDEGEE. The CDR3 consists of 15 residues.

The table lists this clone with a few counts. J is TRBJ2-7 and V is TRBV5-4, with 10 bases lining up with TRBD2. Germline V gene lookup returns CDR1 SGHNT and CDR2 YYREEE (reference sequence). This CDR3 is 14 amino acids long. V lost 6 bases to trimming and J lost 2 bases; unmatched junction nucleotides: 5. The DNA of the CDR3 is TGTGCCAGCACATCTAGCGGGAGTACCTACGAGCAGTACTTC. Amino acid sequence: CASTSSGSTYEQYF.

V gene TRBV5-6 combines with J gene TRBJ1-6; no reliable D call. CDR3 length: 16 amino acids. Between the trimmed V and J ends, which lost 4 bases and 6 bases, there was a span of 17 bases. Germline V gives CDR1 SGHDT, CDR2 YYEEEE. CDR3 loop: CASSPFGESINSPLHF. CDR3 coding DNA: TGTGCCAGCAGCCCGTTCGGAGAAAGTATTAATTCACCCCTCCACTTT.

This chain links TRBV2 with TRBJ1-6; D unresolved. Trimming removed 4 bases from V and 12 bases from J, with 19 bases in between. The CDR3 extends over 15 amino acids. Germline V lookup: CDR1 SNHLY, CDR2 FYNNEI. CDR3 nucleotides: TGTGCCAGCAGTGTCGGCCCCCAACCTAGGAGACCCCTCCACTTT. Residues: CASSVGPQPRRPLHF.

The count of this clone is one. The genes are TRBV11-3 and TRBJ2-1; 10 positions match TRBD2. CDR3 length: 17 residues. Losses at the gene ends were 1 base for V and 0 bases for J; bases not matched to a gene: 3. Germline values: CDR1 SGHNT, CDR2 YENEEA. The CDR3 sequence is CASSLVSGGSSYNEQFF. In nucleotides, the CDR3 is TGTGCCAGCAGCTTAGTTAGCGGGGGGAGCTCCTACAATGAGCAGTTCTTC.

The CDR3 region has the DNA TGTGCCAGCAGCTCTGGACTCTACAATGAGCAGTTCTTC. Its protein product is CASSSGLYNEQFF. The chain recombines TRBV7-3 with TRBJ2-1; the D gene is possibly TRBD2 (5 bases). The CDR3 contains 13 residues. Trimming shortened V by 4 bases and J by 3 bases, and 7 bases separated the two germline ends. Germline loops: CDR1 SGHTA, CDR2 FQGTGA.

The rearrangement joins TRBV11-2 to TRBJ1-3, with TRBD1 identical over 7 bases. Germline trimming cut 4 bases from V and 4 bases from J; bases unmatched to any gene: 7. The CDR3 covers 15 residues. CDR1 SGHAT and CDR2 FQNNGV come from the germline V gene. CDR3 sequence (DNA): TGTGCCAGCAGCTCGCACAGGGGTAAAGGAAACACCATATATTTT. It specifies CASSSHRGKGNTIYF.

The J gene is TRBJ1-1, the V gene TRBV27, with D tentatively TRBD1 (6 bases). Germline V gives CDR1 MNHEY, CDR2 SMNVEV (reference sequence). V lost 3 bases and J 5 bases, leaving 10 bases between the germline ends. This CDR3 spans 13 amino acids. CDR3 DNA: TGTGCCAGCAGTTTGGGGGGGCGGACTGAAGCTTTCTTT. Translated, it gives CASSLGGRTEAFF.

The DNA for the CDR3 is TGTGCCAGCAGCGGGGGGGGGACTAGCGGGCGGGAGACCCAGTACTTC. Translating it yields CASSGGGTSGRETQYF. The chain links TRBV5-4 to TRBJ2-5; 12 bases are shared with TRBD2. After removal of 4 bases from V and 5 bases from J, the junction contained 9 bases not matched to a gene. CDR1 and CDR2 (germline): SGHNT, YYREEE (reference sequence). The CDR3 spans 16 residues.

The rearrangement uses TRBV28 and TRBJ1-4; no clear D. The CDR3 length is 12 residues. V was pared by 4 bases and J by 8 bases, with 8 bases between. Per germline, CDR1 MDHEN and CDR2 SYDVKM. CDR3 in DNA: TGTGCCAGCAGTTACCACGGGGAAAAACTGTTTTTT. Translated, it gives CASSYHGEKLFF.

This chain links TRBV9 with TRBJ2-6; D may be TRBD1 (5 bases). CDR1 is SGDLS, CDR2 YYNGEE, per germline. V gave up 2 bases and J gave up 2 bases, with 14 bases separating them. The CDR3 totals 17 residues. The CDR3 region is CASSVKSQGTGANVLTF. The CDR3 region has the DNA TGTGCCAGCAGCGTGAAAAGCCAGGGAACTGGGGCCAACGTCCTGACTTTC.

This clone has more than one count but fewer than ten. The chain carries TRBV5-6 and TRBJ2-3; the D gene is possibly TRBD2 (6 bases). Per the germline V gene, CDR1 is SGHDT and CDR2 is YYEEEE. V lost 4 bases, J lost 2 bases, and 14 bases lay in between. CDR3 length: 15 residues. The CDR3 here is CASSGGGAITDTQYF. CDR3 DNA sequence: TGTGCCAGCAGCGGCGGAGGGGCCATCACAGATACGCAGTATTTT.

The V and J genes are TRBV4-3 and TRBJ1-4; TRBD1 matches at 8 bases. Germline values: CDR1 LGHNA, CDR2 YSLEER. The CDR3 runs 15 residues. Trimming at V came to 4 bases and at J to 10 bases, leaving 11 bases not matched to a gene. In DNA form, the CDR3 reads TGCGCCAGCAGCCTCCAGGGGGCTTTAATTGGAAAACTGTTTTTT. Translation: CASSLQGALIGKLFF.

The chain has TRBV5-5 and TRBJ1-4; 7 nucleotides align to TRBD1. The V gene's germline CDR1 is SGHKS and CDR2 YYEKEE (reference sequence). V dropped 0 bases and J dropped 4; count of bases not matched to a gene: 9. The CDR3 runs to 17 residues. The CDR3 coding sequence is TGTGCCAGCAGCTTGGACTTCCTGGGACAGCTTAATGAAAAACTGTTTTTT. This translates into CASSLDFLGQLNEKLFF.

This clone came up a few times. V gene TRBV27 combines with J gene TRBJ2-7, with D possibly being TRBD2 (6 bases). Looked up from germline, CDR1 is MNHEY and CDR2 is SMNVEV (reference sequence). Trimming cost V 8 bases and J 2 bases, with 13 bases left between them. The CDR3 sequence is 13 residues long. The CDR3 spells CASGTGLAYEQYF. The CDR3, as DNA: TGTGCCAGCGGGACGGGACTCGCCTACGAGCAGTACTTC.

The CDR3 is CAIGGDTQYF. Here the CDR3 DNA reads TGTGCCATCGGGGGGGATACGCAGTATTTT. This rearrangement joins TRBV6-5 to TRBJ2-3; 7 bases align to TRBD2. From germline, CDR1 is MNHEY and CDR2 SVGAGI. This CDR3 comprises 10 residues. Unmatched junction bases numbered 1, after V lost 10 bases and J lost 6 bases.

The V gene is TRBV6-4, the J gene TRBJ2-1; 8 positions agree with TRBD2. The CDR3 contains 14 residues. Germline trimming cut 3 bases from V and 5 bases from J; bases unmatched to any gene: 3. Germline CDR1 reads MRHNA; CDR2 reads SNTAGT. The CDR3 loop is CASSEPGRDNEQFF. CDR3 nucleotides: TGTGCCAGCAGTGAACCCGGGAGGGACAATGAGCAGTTCTTC.

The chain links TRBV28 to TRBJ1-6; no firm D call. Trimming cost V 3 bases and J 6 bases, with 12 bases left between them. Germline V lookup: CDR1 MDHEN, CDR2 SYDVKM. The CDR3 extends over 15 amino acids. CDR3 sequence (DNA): TGTGCCAGCAGTTTGCCCGTAGGACTTAATTCACCCCTCCACTTT. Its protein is CASSLPVGLNSPLHF.

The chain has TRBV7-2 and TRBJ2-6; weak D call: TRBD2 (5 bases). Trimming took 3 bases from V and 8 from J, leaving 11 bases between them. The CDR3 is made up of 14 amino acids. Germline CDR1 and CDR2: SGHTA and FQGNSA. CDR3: CASSLQAGTNVLTF. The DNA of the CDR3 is TGTGCCAGCAGCTTGCAGGCCGGGACCAACGTCCTGACTTTC. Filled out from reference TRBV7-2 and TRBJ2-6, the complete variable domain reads GAGVSQSPSNKVTEKGKDVELRCDPISGHTALYWYRQSLGQGLEFLIYFQGNSAPDKSGLPSDRFSAERTGGSVSTLTIQRTQQEDSAVYLCASSLQAGTNVLTFGAGSRLTVL.

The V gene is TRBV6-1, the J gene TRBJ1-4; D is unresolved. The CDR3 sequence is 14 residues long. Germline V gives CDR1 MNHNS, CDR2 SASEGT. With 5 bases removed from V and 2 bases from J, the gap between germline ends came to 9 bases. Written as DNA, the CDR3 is TGTGCCAGCAGTTATCGGGAGACTAATGAAAAACTGTTTTTT. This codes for CASSYRETNEKLFF.

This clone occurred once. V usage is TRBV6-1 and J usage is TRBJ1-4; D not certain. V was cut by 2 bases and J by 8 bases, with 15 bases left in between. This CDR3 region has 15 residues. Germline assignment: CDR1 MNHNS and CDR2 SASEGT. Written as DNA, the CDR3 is TGTGCCAGCAGTGAAAGTCTGCCCCGAGGGGAAAAACTGTTTTTT. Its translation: CASSESLPRGEKLFF.

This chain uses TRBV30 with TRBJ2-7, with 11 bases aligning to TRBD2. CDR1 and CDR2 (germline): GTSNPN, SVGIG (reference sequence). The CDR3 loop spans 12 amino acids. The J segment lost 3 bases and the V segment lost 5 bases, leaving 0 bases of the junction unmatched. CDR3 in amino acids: CAWGTSGYEQYF. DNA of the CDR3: TGTGCCTGGGGGACTAGCGGCTACGAGCAGTACTTC.

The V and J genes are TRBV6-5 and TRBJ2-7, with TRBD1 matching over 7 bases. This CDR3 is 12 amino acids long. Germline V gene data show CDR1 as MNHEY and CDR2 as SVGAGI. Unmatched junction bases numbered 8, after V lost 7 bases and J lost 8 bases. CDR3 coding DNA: TGTGCCAGCATGAGGCCAGGGGGTAAGCAGTACTTC. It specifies CASMRPGGKQYF.

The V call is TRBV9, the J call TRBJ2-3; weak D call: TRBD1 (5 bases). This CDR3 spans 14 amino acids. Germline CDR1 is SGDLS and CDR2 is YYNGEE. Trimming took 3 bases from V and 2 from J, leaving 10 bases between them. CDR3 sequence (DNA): TGTGCCAGCAGCGCCCGACAGACCACAGATACGCAGTATTTT. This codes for CASSARQTTDTQYF.

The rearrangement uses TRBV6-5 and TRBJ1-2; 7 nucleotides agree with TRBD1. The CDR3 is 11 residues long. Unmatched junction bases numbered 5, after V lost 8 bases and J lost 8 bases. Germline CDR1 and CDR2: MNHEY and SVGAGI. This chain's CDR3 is CASGDRRGYTF. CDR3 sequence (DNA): TGTGCCAGCGGGGACAGAAGGGGCTACACCTTC.